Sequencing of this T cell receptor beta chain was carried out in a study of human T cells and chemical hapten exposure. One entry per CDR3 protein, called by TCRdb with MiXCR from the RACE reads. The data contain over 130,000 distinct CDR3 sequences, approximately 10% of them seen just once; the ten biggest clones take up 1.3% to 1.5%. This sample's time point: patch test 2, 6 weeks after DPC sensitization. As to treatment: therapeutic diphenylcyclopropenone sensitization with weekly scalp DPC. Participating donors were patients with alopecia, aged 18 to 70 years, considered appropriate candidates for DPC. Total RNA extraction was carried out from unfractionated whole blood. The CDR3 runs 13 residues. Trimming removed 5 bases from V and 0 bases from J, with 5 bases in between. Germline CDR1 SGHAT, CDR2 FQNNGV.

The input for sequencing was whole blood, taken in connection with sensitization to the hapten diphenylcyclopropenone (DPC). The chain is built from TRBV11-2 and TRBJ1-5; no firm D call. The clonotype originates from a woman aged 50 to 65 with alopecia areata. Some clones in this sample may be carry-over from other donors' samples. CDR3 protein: CASSKNSNQPQHF. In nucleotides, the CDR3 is TGTGCCAGCAGCAAAAATAGCAATCAGCCCCAGCATTTT.